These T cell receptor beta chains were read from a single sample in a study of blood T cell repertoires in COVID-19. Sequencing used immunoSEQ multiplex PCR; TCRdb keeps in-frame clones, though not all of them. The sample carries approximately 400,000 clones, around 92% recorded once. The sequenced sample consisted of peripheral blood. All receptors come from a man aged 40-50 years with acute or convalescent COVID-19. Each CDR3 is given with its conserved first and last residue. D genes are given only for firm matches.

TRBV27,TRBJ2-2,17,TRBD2,TGTGCCAGCAGTTTACTATCTAGCGGGAGGGCCCCCGGGGAGCTGTTTTTT,CASSLLSSGRAPGELFF
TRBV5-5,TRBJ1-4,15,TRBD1,TGTGCCAGCAGCTTGGGGGGACAGGCTAATGAAAAACTGTTTTTT,CASSLGGQANEKLFF
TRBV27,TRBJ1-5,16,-,TGTGCCAGCAGTGCACAAGGGAGTTATAGCAATCAGCCCCAGCATTTT,CASSAQGSYSNQPQHF
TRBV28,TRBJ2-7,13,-,TGTGCCAGCAGGCGACAGTCCTCCTACGAGCAGTACTTC,CASRRQSSYEQYF
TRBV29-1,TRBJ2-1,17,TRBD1,TGCAGCGTTGAATTAGTAGACAGGGTTGTGTCCAAGAATGAGCAGTTCTTC,CSVELVDRVVSKNEQFF
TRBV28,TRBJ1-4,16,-,TGTGCCAGCAGTTTAAAAGAGCTGGCAGGCGGAGGAAAACTGTTTTTT,CASSLKELAGGGKLFF
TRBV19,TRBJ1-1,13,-,TGTGCCAGTAGTACTACCGGGGACACTGAAGCTTTCTTT,CASSTTGDTEAFF
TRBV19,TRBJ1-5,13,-,TGTGCCAGTAGTACCATAGAATATCAGCCCCAGCATTTT,CASSTIEYQPQHF
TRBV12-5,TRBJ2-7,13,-,TGTGCTAGTGCCCCGGGTGCTCTATACGAGCAGTACTTC,CASAPGALYEQYF
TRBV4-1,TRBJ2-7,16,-,TGCGCCAGCAGCCGCATATACAACACTGGGGGGTACGAGCAGTACTTC,CASSRIYNTGGYEQYF